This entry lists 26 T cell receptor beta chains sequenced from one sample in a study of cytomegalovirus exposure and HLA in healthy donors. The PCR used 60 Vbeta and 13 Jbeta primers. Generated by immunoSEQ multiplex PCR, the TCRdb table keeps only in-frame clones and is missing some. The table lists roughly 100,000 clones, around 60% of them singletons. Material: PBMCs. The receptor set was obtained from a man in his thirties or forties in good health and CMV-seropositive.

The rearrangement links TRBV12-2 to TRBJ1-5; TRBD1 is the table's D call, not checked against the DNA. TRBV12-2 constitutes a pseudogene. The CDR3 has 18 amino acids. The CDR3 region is CASRLSPGDGDNHSPQHF. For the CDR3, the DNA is TGTGCAAGTCGCTTATCCCCAGGGGACGGTGATAATCATAGTCCCCAGCATTTT.

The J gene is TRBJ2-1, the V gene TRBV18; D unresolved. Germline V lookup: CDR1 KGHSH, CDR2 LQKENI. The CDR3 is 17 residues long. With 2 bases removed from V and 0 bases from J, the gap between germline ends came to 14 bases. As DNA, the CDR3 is TGTGCCAGCTCACCAATTACACCAATCCTCTCCTACAATGAGCAGTTCTTC. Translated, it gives CASSPITPILSYNEQFF. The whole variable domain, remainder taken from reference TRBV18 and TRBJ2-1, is NAGVMQNPRHLVRRRGQEARLRCSPMKGHSHVYWYRQLPEEGLKFMVYLQKENIIDESGMPKERFSAEFPKEGPSILRIQQVVRGDSAAYFCASSPITPILSYNEQFFGPGTRLTVL.

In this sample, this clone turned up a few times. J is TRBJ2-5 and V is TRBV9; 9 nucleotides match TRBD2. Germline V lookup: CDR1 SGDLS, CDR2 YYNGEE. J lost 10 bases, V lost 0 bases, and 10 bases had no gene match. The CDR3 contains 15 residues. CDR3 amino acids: CASSVGGERGAYQYF. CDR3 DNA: TGTGCCAGCAGCGTAGGAGGGGAGCGGGGGGCCTACCAGTACTTC. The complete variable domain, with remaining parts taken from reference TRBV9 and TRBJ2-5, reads DSGVTQTPKHLITATGQRVTLRCSPRSGDLSVYWYQQSLDQGLQFLIQYYNGEERAKGNILERFSAQQFPDLHSELNLSSLELGDSALYFCASSVGGERGAYQYFGPGTRLLVL.

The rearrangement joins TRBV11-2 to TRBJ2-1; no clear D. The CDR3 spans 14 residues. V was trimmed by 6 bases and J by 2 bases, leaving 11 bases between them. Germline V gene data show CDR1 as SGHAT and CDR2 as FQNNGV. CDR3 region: CASSFNRAYNEQFF. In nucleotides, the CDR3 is TGTGCCAGCAGTTTTAACCGGGCCTACAATGAGCAGTTCTTC. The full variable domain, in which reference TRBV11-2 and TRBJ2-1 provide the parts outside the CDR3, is EAGVAQSPRYKIIEKRQSVAFWCNPISGHATLYWYQQILGQGPKLLIQFQNNGVVDDSQLPKDRFSAERLKGVDSTLKIQPAKLEDSAVYLCASSFNRAYNEQFFGPGTRLTVL.

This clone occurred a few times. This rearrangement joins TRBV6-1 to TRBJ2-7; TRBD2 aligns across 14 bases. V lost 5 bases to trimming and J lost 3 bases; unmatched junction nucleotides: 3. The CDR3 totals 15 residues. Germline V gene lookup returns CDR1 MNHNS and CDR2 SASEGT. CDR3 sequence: CASSRGTSGGYEQYF. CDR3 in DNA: TGTGCCAGCAGTCGAGGGACTAGCGGGGGCTACGAGCAGTACTTC.

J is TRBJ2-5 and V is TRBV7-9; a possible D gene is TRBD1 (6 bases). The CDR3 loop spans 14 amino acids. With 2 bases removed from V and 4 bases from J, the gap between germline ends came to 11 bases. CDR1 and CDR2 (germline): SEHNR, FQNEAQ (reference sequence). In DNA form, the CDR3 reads TGTGCCAGCAGCTTACGAAACAGGGCAGAGACCCAGTACTTC. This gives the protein CASSLRNRAETQYF.

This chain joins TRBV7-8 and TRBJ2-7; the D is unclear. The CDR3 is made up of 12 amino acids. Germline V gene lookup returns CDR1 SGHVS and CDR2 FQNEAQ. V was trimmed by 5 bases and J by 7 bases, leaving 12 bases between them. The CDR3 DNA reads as TGTGCCAGCAGCCGCCTAAGAACGGAGCAGTACTTC. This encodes CASSRLRTEQYF.

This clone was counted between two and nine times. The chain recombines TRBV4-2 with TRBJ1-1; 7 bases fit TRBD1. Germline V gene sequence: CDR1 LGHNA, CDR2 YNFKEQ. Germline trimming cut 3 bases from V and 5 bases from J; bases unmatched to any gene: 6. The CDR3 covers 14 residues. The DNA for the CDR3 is TGTGCCAGCAGCCATCCCGGGACAGTTACTGAAGCTTTCTTT. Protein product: CASSHPGTVTEAFF.

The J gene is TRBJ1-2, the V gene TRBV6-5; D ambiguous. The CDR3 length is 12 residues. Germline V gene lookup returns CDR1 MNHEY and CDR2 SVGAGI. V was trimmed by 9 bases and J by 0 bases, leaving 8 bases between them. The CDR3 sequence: CASAKANYGYTF. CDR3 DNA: TGTGCCAGTGCTAAAGCTAACTATGGCTACACCTTC.

CDR3: CAWNPGRGNTEAFF. The DNA of the CDR3 is TGTGCCTGGAACCCCGGCAGGGGGAACACTGAAGCTTTCTTT. The V and J genes are TRBV30 and TRBJ1-1, with D perhaps matching TRBD1 (6 bases). The CDR3 contains 14 residues. Germline CDR1 and CDR2: GTSNPN and SVGIG (reference sequence). V lost 4 bases and J lost 1, with 13 bases in between.

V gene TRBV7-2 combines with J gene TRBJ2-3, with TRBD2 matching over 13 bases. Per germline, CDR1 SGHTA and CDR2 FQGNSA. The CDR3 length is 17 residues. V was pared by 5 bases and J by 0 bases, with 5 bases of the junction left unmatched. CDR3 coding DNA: TGTGCCAGCAGCCGGGGACTAGCGGGGTGGAGCACAGATACGCAGTATTTT. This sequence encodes CASSRGLAGWSTDTQYF.

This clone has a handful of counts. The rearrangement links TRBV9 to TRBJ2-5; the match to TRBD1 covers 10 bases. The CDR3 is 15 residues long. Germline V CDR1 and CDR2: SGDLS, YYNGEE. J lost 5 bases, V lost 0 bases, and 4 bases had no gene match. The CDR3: CASSVDSGQGETQYF. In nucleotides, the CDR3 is TGTGCCAGCAGCGTAGACTCGGGACAGGGGGAGACCCAGTACTTC.

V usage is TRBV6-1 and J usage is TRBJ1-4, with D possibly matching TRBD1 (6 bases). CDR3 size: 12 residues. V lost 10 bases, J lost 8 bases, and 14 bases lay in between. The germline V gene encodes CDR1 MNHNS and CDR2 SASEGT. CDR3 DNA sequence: TGTGCCACAACAGGGTACGGAGAAAAACTGTTTTTT. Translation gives CATTGYGEKLFF.

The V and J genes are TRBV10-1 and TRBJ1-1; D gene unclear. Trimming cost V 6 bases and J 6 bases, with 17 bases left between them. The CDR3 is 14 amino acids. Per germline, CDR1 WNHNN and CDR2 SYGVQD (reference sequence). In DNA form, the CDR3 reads TGCGCCAGCAGGATGCAACGGAACGGGGCTGAAGCTTTCTTT. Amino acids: CASRMQRNGAEAFF.

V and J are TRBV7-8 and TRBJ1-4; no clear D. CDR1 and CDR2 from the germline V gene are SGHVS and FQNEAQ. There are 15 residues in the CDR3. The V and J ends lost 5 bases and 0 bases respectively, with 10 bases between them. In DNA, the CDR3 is TGTGCCAGCAGCCGTCGAGGAGCAACTAATGAAAAACTGTTTTTT. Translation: CASSRRGATNEKLFF.

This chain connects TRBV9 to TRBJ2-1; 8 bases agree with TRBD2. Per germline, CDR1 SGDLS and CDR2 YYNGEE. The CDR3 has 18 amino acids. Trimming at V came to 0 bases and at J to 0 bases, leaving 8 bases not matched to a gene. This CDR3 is CASSVVAGGPVSYNEQFF. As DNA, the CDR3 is TGTGCCAGCAGCGTAGTGGCGGGGGGCCCCGTCTCCTACAATGAGCAGTTCTTC. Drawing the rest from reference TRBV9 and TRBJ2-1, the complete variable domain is DSGVTQTPKHLITATGQRVTLRCSPRSGDLSVYWYQQSLDQGLQFLIQYYNGEERAKGNILERFSAQQFPDLHSELNLSSLELGDSALYFCASSVVAGGPVSYNEQFFGPGTRLTVL.

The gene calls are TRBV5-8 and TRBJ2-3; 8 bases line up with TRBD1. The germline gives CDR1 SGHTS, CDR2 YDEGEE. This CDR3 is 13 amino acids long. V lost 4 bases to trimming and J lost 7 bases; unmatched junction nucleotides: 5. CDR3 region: CASSRQGAYTQYF. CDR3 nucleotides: TGTGCCAGCAGCCGGCAGGGGGCATATACGCAGTATTTT.

The CDR3 spells CASSPRYEQYF. Written as DNA, the CDR3 is TGTGCCAGCAGCCCCCGGTACGAGCAGTACTTC. The chain uses TRBV7-8 and TRBJ2-7; D not resolved. The CDR3 has 11 amino acids. Germline CDR1 is SGHVS and CDR2 is FQNEAQ. The V and J ends lost 5 bases and 4 bases respectively, with 6 bases between them.

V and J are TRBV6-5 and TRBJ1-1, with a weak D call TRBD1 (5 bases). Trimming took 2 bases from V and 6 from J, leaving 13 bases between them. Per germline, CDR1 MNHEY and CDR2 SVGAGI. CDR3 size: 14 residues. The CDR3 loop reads CASSYTIWGAEAFF. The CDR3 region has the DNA TGTGCCAGCAGTTACACAATCTGGGGGGCTGAAGCTTTCTTT.

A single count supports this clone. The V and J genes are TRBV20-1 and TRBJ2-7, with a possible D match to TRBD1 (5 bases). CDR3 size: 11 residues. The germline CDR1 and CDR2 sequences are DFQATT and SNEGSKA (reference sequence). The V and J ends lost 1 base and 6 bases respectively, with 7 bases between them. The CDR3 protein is CSARGQGEQYF. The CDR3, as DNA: TGCAGTGCTAGAGGTCAGGGCGAGCAGTACTTC.

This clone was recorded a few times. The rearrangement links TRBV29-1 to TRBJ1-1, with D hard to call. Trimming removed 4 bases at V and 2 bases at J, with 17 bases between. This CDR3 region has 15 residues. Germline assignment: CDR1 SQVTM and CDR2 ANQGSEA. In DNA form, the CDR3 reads TGCAGCGTTGGTTCCCAGACTAGTATTAACACTGAAGCTTTCTTT. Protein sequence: CSVGSQTSINTEAFF. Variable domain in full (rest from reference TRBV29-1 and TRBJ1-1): SAVISQKPSRDICQRGTSLTIQCQVDSQVTMMFWYRQQPGQSLTLIATANQGSEATYESGFVIDKFPISRPNLTFSTLTVSNMSPEDSSIYLCSVGSQTSINTEAFFGQGTRLTVV.

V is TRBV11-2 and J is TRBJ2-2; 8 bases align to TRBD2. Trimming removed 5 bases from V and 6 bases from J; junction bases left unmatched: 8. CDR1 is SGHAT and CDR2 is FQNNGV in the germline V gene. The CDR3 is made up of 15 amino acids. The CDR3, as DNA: TGTGCCAGCAGCGAGAGGACTAGCAGCGCCGGGGAGCTGTTTTTT. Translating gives CASSERTSSAGELFF.

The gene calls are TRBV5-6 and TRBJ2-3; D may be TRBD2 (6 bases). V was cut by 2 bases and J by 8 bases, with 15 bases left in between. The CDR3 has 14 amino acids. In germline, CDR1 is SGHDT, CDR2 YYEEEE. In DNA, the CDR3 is TGTGCCAGCAGCTTAGAGGGATGGGGAGGTACGCAGTATTTT. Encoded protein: CASSLEGWGGTQYF.

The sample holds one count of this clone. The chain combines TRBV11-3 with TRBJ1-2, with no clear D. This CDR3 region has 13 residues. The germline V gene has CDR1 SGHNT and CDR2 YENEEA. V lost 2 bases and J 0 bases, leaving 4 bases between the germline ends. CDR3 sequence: CASSLPANYGYTF. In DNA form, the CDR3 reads TGTGCCAGCAGCTTACCAGCTAACTATGGCTACACCTTC.

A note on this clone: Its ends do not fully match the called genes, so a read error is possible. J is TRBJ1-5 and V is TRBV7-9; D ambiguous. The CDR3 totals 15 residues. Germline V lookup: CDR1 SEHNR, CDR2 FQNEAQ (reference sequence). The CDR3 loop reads CSSSGPTEGNQPQHF. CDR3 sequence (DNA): TGTTCCAGCAGCGGTCCGACCGAGGGCAATCAGCCCCAGCATTTT.

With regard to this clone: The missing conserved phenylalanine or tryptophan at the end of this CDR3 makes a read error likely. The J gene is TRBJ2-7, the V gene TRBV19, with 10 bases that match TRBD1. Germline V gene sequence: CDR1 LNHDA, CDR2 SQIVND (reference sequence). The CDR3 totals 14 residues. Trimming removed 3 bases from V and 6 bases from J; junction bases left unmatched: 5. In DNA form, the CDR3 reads TGTGCCAGTAGTATTGGGACAGGGGAGGTCGAGCAGTACCTC. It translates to CASSIGTGEVEQYL.